Below are 21 T cell receptor beta chains sequenced from a single sample in a study of T cells expressing NK-cell markers. TCRdb reprocessed the 5' RACE reads and reports one entry per CDR3 protein, with no DNA. The sample shows about 160,000 distinct CDR3 sequences, and around 20% sits with its ten largest clones. The sample taken for sequencing was blood T cells: a sorted CD56 or NKG2C T cell subset, CD4+ or CD8+ T cells, or bulk PBMC T cells (not recorded which). The receptors shown here come from a man aged 18-70 years in good health.

The V call is TRBV5-1, the J call TRBJ2-1; the TRBD1 assignment by TCRdb is unverifiable without DNA. The CDR3 has 16 amino acids. Per the germline V gene, CDR1 is SGHRS and CDR2 is YFSETQ. CDR3 amino acids: CASSPLGQGARNEQFF. Full variable domain (missing parts from reference TRBV5-1 and TRBJ2-1): KAGVTQTPRYLIKTRGQQVTLSCSPISGHRSVSWYQQTPGQGLQFLFEYFSETQRNKGNFPGRFSGRQFSNSRSEMNVSTLELGDSALYLCASSPLGQGARNEQFFGPGTRLTVL.

The chain joins TRBV9 to TRBJ2-5. The V gene's germline CDR1 is SGDLS and CDR2 YYNGEE. This CDR3 is built from 14 residues. CDR3 loop: CASSAYDGKETQYF.

V is TRBV9 and J is TRBJ2-1; TCRdb's D call, TRBD1, is unchecked because there is no DNA. The CDR3 runs to 13 residues. CDR1 and CDR2 (germline): SGDLS, YYNGEE. CDR3: CASSVQGGHEQFF.

The rearrangement joins TRBV5-1 to TRBJ2-2; TCRdb proposes TRBD1, but this gene call is untestable without DNA. From germline, CDR1 is SGHRS and CDR2 YFSETQ. This CDR3 is 14 amino acids long. The CDR3 reads CASNPREGAGELFF.

The chain links TRBV7-6 to TRBJ2-1; TCRdb selects TRBD2, and the lack of DNA leaves this call unchecked. Germline lookup yields CDR1 SGHVS and CDR2 FNYEAQ. The CDR3 totals 14 residues. CDR3 amino acids: CASSHASGGWEQFF.

The chain has TRBV7-8 and TRBJ2-7; the D gene TCRdb calls, TRBD1, cannot be checked with no DNA. In germline, CDR1 is SGHVS, CDR2 FQNEAQ. The CDR3 sequence is 14 residues long. The CDR3: CASGHSGGAYEQYF.

This chain links TRBV19 with TRBJ1-1; the D call from TCRdb, TRBD1, cannot be confirmed without DNA. Germline values: CDR1 LNHDA, CDR2 SQIVND (reference sequence). The CDR3 spans 13 residues. CDR3 protein: CASSSWQGVEAFF.

The chain uses TRBV11-2 and TRBJ2-1; TCRdb lists TRBD1, though no DNA is available to test this call. Germline-derived CDR1 and CDR2 are SGHAT and FQNNGV. CDR3 length equals 14 residues. CDR3 amino acids: CASIPGGGYNEQFF.

The chain joins TRBV4-1 to TRBJ2-7. CDR1 and CDR2 (germline): MGHRA, YSYEKL. The CDR3 contains 14 residues. The chain's CDR3 is CASSQDPFSYEQYF.

The chain has TRBV7-8 and TRBJ2-3; the TCRdb D gene call, TRBD1, has no DNA to confirm it. The CDR3 runs 18 residues. Germline V gene lookup returns CDR1 SGHVS and CDR2 FQNEAQ. CDR3: CASSLAWGGGAGTDTQYF.

The chain joins TRBV12-3 or TRBV12-4 to TRBJ1-2; TCRdb selects TRBD1, and the lack of DNA leaves this call unchecked. The CDR3 consists of 17 residues. The CDR3 loop reads CASSQGEPGQKGYGYTF.

The J gene is TRBJ2-4, the V gene TRBV7-9; without DNA, the TCRdb call of TRBD1 cannot be checked. The CDR3 sequence is 16 residues long. Germline V gene sequence: CDR1 SEHNR, CDR2 FQNEAQ (reference sequence). This chain's CDR3 is CASSPPGQGAKNIQYF.

The chain uses TRBV2 and TRBJ1-1; TCRdb gives TRBD1 as the D gene, but with no DNA this cannot be confirmed. The V gene's germline CDR1 is SNHLY and CDR2 FYNNEI. The CDR3 is 11 residues long. CDR3: CASIGAKGAFF.

The chain combines TRBV4-1 with TRBJ2-7; the D call from TCRdb, TRBD1, cannot be confirmed without DNA. The CDR3 loop spans 14 amino acids. Germline V gene lookup returns CDR1 MGHRA and CDR2 YSYEKL. The CDR3 here is CASSQGHGPYEQYF.

The V and J genes are TRBV5-6 and TRBJ2-5; there is no DNA to check the TCRdb D call of TRBD2. Germline V gives CDR1 SGHDT, CDR2 YYEEEE. This CDR3 has 14 residues. This CDR3 reads CASSTLLAGPAQYF.

The rearrangement uses TRBV6-1 and TRBJ2-3; the D call from TCRdb, TRBD1, cannot be confirmed without DNA. CDR1 and CDR2 (germline): MNHNS, SASEGT. This CDR3 contains 15 residues. The CDR3 spells CASSDHRVGTDTQYF.

The chain is built from TRBV21-1 and TRBJ2-1; TCRdb selects TRBD1, and the lack of DNA leaves this call unchecked. TRBV21-1 is given as a pseudogene. The CDR3 contains 20 residues. This chain's CDR3 is CASSKVDRGGLTSSYNEQFF.

V usage is TRBV20-1 and J usage is TRBJ2-5; TCRdb names TRBD1, which stays unverified in the absence of DNA. This CDR3 is 16 amino acids long. Germline V gene lookup returns CDR1 DFQATT and CDR2 SNEGSKA (reference sequence). CDR3 protein: CSANDPGTQYQETQYF.

This chain uses TRBV27 with TRBJ2-2. Germline CDR1 is MNHEY and CDR2 is SMNVEV (reference sequence). The CDR3 consists of 17 residues. The CDR3: CASSFSSGNAYTGELFF.

The rearrangement links TRBV11-2 to TRBJ1-1. Looked up from germline, CDR1 is SGHAT and CDR2 is FQNNGV. The CDR3 runs 13 residues. The CDR3 reads CASNPGEGAEAFF.

The V gene is TRBV5-5, the J gene TRBJ1-3; the TCRdb D gene call, TRBD1, has no DNA to confirm it. There are 17 residues in the CDR3. The V gene's germline CDR1 is SGHKS and CDR2 YYEKEE (reference sequence). The CDR3: CASSFPRTGNSGNTIYF.